This paragraph reports one T cell receptor (beta chain). The data derive from a study of T cell changes during pregnancy in multiple sclerosis. V lost 5 bases, J lost 5 bases, and 15 bases stayed unmatched. The germline gives CDR1 KGHSH, CDR2 LQKENI. CDR3 length equals 16 residues. Generated by immunoSEQ multiplex PCR, the TCRdb table keeps only in-frame clones and is missing some. The repertoire has 75,000 to 100,000 clones, approximately 90% of them found once; the top ten carry 0.7% to 0.9%. The V call is TRBV18, the J call TRBJ2-7, with TRBD1 matching 7 bases. The TCR originated in a female donor in good health, enrolled as a control in a pregnancy study. This specimen was peripheral blood, taken in the second trimester of pregnancy. CDR3 nucleotides: TGTGCCAGCTCAAATAGACAGGGTAGTATCCCGGACGAGCAGTACTTC. Translating gives CASSNRQGSIPDEQYF.